This T cell receptor beta chain stems from a study of shared clonotypes between healthy human individuals. V was pared by 0 bases and J by 2 bases, with 7 bases between. CDR1 and CDR2 (germline): SNHLY, FYNNEI. CDR3 size: 14 residues. Deep-level running was used for the assay. Measured with immunoSEQ multiplex PCR; TCRdb has only the in-frame clones, and not every one. Seen here are 2.5 million or so clones, about 92% observed once, and the top ten hold about 0.13%. Donation came from healthy HIV-negative adults that had no recent acute infections or vaccinations. This clone was counted only a few times.

This chain uses TRBV2 with TRBJ1-2, with D unresolved. Specimen: naive CD4+ T cells sorted from blood. The subset is: CD45RA+ positively selected. The TCR was taken from a man between 18 and 29 years old in good health. CDR3 sequence reads: CASSEALRNYGYTF. CDR3 bases: TGTGCCAGCAGTGAAGCGCTAAGGAACTATGGCTACACCTTC.